The rows below give T cell receptor beta chains drawn from one sample of a study of Graves' ophthalmopathy and Graves' hyperthyroidism. TCRdb re-called the multiplex PCR reads with MiXCR, one entry per CDR3 protein. The sample carries around 590,000 distinct CDR3 sequences, approximately 35% recorded once. The material sequenced was peripheral blood or thyroid tissue (not recorded which). Receptor source: an adult man with Graves' hyperthyroidism. The CDR3 runs from the conserved cysteine through the conserved F or W.

v_gene: TRBV7-9; j_gene: TRBJ2-4; len: 13; CDR3aa: CASSLALLDIQYF
v_gene: TRBV12-3/TRBV12-4; j_gene: TRBJ1-3; len: 14; CDR3aa: CASSAGTDGNTIYF
v_gene: TRBV7-8; j_gene: TRBJ1-6; len: 13; CDR3aa: CASSWNKNSPLHF
v_gene: TRBV5-1; j_gene: TRBJ2-7; len: 15; CDR3aa: CASSWLAGASYEQYF
v_gene: TRBV19; j_gene: TRBJ1-5; len: 16; CDR3aa: CASIGAGGFSNQPQHF
v_gene: TRBV6-5; j_gene: TRBJ2-5; len: 15; CDR3aa: CASSAKTGGSETQYF
v_gene: TRBV15; j_gene: TRBJ1-2; len: 13; CDR3aa: CATRSGGGYGYTF
v_gene: TRBV7-3; j_gene: TRBJ2-5; len: 14; CDR3aa: CASSRSGGVETQYF
v_gene: TRBV7-2; j_gene: TRBJ2-7; len: 14; CDR3aa: CASSRGQGFYEQYF
v_gene: TRBV18; j_gene: TRBJ2-5; len: 14; CDR3aa: CASSPGRDQETQYF
v_gene: TRBV7-8; j_gene: TRBJ1-1; len: 14; CDR3aa: CASSFGAGNTEAFF
v_gene: TRBV18; j_gene: TRBJ1-1; len: 14; CDR3aa: CASSLPGPRFEAFF
v_gene: TRBV7-8; j_gene: TRBJ2-7; len: 15; CDR3aa: CASSQGLAGSGEQYF
v_gene: TRBV20-1; j_gene: TRBJ2-7; len: 16; CDR3aa: CSARSGPSGLGYEQYF
v_gene: TRBV19; j_gene: TRBJ2-2; len: 13; CDR3aa: CASSLQGSRELFF
v_gene: TRBV7-2; j_gene: TRBJ1-2; len: 14; CDR3aa: CASSVSTGGYGYTF
v_gene: TRBV20-1; j_gene: TRBJ1-2; len: 14; CDR3aa: CSARTTGTDQYPPF
v_gene: TRBV19; j_gene: TRBJ2-7; len: 19; CDR3aa: CASSIVGLSQGDGTYEQYF
v_gene: TRBV7-8; j_gene: TRBJ1-2; len: 13; CDR3aa: CASSFDANYGYTF
v_gene: TRBV9; j_gene: TRBJ1-6; len: 14; CDR3aa: CASSSGTGYSPLHF
v_gene: TRBV2; j_gene: TRBJ2-5; len: 14; CDR3aa: CASRAGRDQETQYF
v_gene: TRBV25-1; j_gene: TRBJ2-7; len: 14; CDR3aa: CASSVSQGVYEQYF
v_gene: TRBV25-1; j_gene: TRBJ2-3; len: 14; CDR3aa: CASSYRQGADTQYF
v_gene: TRBV7-2; j_gene: TRBJ1-6; len: 18; CDR3aa: CASSPDVTASSYNSPLHF
v_gene: TRBV7-2; j_gene: TRBJ2-7; len: 11; CDR3aa: CASSLLDEQYF
v_gene: TRBV20-1; j_gene: TRBJ1-1; len: 12; CDR3aa: CSAVPQVSEAFF
v_gene: TRBV10-3; j_gene: TRBJ2-7; len: 13; CDR3aa: CAILSSGSYEQYF
v_gene: TRBV20-1; j_gene: TRBJ1-2; len: 11; CDR3aa: CSAQGPRGYTF
v_gene: TRBV7-3; j_gene: TRBJ2-7; len: 13; CDR3aa: CASSLASGHEQYF
v_gene: TRBV12-3/TRBV12-4; j_gene: TRBJ1-5; len: 14; CDR3aa: CASSRTGQGQPQHF
v_gene: TRBV7-9; j_gene: TRBJ2-7; len: 13; CDR3aa: CASSLPLSYEQYF
v_gene: TRBV20-1; j_gene: TRBJ1-5; len: 14; CDR3aa: CSVKGQGGNQPQHF
v_gene: TRBV7-2; j_gene: TRBJ1-1; len: 13; CDR3aa: CTSSMSRDTEAFF
v_gene: TRBV29-1; j_gene: TRBJ2-6; len: 14; CDR3aa: CNATGLSGANVLTF
v_gene: TRBV6-1; j_gene: TRBJ1-1; len: 14; CDR3aa: CASSLGRPEAEAFF
v_gene: TRBV20-1; j_gene: TRBJ2-3; len: 16; CDR3aa: CSTSSGTSGMADTQYF
v_gene: TRBV7-9; j_gene: TRBJ1-2; len: 16; CDR3aa: CASRPGTGGRSYGYTF
v_gene: TRBV7-8; j_gene: TRBJ1-1; len: 14; CDR3aa: CASSTRDRLTEAFF
v_gene: TRBV11-2; j_gene: TRBJ2-5; len: 16; CDR3aa: CASSLTGTSDRETQYF
v_gene: TRBV29-1; j_gene: TRBJ2-7; len: 13; CDR3aa: CSQEREQLYEQYF
v_gene: TRBV11-2; j_gene: TRBJ1-1; len: 13; CDR3aa: CASSSKPNTEAFF
v_gene: TRBV4-1; j_gene: TRBJ2-2; len: 21; CDR3aa: CASSQESGLDIGTKNTGELFF
v_gene: TRBV15; j_gene: TRBJ1-5; len: 14; CDR3aa: CATSRAWGGQPQHF
v_gene: TRBV15; j_gene: TRBJ1-2; len: 17; CDR3aa: CATSRDQSRQGAPGYTF
v_gene: TRBV12-3/TRBV12-4; j_gene: TRBJ2-3; len: 16; CDR3aa: CASSVGPLPGTDTQYF
v_gene: TRBV2; j_gene: TRBJ2-1; len: 16; CDR3aa: CASSEVLAGPYNEQFF
v_gene: TRBV6-5; j_gene: TRBJ1-4; len: 18; CDR3aa: CASSLITDRGALNEKLFF
v_gene: TRBV9; j_gene: TRBJ2-7; len: 15; CDR3aa: CASSVGPGVAYEQYF
v_gene: TRBV5-1; j_gene: TRBJ1-2; len: 12; CDR3aa: CASSPTGSGYTF
v_gene: TRBV7-8; j_gene: TRBJ2-7; len: 15; CDR3aa: CASSPRDREKDEQYF
v_gene: TRBV9; j_gene: .; len: 15; CDR3aa: CASSARQGMWNEQFF
v_gene: TRBV29-1; j_gene: TRBJ1-1; len: 14; CDR3aa: CSVAIGGRDTEAFF
v_gene: TRBV12-3/TRBV12-4; j_gene: TRBJ1-6; len: 16; CDR3aa: CASRSEWTGINSPLHF
v_gene: TRBV24-1; j_gene: TRBJ2-3; len: 12; CDR3aa: CATGTASDTQYF
v_gene: TRBV15; j_gene: TRBJ1-1; len: 13; CDR3aa: CATNGRVNTEAFF
v_gene: TRBV15; j_gene: TRBJ1-1; len: 11; CDR3aa: CATRPGTLAFF
v_gene: TRBV20-1; j_gene: TRBJ1-2; len: 12; CDR3aa: CSARDRARGYTF
v_gene: TRBV29-1; j_gene: TRBJ1-2; len: 13; CDR3aa: CSVEDRGAYGYTF
v_gene: TRBV7-9; j_gene: TRBJ2-7; len: 14; CDR3aa: CASSLAKGGDEQYF
v_gene: TRBV6-5; j_gene: TRBJ1-1; len: 14; CDR3aa: CASSYRGPTAEAFF